The clone carrying this T cell receptor beta chain was detected many times. These data come from a study of T cells in Graves' hyperthyroidism and ophthalmopathy. RNA transcripts provided the source from which TCR beta CDR3 regions were amplified. Carried out on the TCR CDR3, a first-round RT-PCR used the HTBI primer set. MiXCR, run by TCRdb on the multiplex PCR reads, gives a single entry per CDR3 protein. Of 150,000 or so distinct CDR3 sequences listed, approximately 20% are singletons. There are 15 residues in the CDR3. The germline V gene has CDR1 MNHEY and CDR2 SVGAGI. V was trimmed by 0 bases and J by 8 bases, leaving 14 bases between them.

The specimen was blood. The chain recombines TRBV6-5 with TRBJ2-1, with D possibly being TRBD2 (5 bases). The TCR originated in a woman aged 45-65 years with Graves' hyperthyroidism that later progressed to Graves' ophthalmopathy. Here the CDR3 DNA reads TGTGCCAGCAGTTACTCACAGCGGAGTAGGTATGAGCAGTTCTTC. This gives the protein CASSYSQRSRYEQFF.